This T cell receptor (beta chain) was captured in a study of shared clonotypes between healthy human individuals. A single count supports this clone. V lost 0 bases and J lost 8; bases outside the gene matches: 5. Looked up from germline, CDR1 is SGHAT and CDR2 is FQNNGV. The CDR3 contains 14 residues. Data came from immunoSEQ multiplex PCR; TCRdb stores just in-frame clones and leaves some out. Of about half a million clones detected, around four fifths appear once; the ten largest clones hold around 12%. This TCR was recovered from a woman aged 40 to 50 in good health. Some clones in this sample may be carry-over from other donors' samples. The V and J genes are TRBV11-2 and TRBJ1-2, with 8 bases aligning to TRBD1. What was sequenced was PBMCs. CDR3 in amino acids: CASSLDQGADGYTF. CDR3 in DNA: TGTGCCAGCAGCTTAGATCAGGGGGCGGACGGCTACACCTTC.